This T cell receptor (beta chain) is drawn from a study of blood T cell repertoires in COVID-19. The table came from immunoSEQ multiplex PCR; TCRdb's copy has only in-frame clones and leaves some out. The data contain 200,000 to 300,000 clones, about 89% of them singletons. Trimming stripped 7 bases from V and 0 bases from J, with 7 bases between. The germline V gene encodes CDR1 MNHEY and CDR2 SVGAGI. The CDR3 is made up of 14 amino acids. The V call is TRBV6-5, the J call TRBJ1-6; D is unclear. The receptor comes from a woman aged 18-30 years who had recovered from COVID-19. The specimen sequenced was PBMCs or T cells enriched from blood (not recorded which). The CDR3 loop reads CASKGSSYNSPLHF. DNA of the CDR3: TGTGCCAGCAAAGGGAGCTCCTATAATTCACCCCTCCACTTT.